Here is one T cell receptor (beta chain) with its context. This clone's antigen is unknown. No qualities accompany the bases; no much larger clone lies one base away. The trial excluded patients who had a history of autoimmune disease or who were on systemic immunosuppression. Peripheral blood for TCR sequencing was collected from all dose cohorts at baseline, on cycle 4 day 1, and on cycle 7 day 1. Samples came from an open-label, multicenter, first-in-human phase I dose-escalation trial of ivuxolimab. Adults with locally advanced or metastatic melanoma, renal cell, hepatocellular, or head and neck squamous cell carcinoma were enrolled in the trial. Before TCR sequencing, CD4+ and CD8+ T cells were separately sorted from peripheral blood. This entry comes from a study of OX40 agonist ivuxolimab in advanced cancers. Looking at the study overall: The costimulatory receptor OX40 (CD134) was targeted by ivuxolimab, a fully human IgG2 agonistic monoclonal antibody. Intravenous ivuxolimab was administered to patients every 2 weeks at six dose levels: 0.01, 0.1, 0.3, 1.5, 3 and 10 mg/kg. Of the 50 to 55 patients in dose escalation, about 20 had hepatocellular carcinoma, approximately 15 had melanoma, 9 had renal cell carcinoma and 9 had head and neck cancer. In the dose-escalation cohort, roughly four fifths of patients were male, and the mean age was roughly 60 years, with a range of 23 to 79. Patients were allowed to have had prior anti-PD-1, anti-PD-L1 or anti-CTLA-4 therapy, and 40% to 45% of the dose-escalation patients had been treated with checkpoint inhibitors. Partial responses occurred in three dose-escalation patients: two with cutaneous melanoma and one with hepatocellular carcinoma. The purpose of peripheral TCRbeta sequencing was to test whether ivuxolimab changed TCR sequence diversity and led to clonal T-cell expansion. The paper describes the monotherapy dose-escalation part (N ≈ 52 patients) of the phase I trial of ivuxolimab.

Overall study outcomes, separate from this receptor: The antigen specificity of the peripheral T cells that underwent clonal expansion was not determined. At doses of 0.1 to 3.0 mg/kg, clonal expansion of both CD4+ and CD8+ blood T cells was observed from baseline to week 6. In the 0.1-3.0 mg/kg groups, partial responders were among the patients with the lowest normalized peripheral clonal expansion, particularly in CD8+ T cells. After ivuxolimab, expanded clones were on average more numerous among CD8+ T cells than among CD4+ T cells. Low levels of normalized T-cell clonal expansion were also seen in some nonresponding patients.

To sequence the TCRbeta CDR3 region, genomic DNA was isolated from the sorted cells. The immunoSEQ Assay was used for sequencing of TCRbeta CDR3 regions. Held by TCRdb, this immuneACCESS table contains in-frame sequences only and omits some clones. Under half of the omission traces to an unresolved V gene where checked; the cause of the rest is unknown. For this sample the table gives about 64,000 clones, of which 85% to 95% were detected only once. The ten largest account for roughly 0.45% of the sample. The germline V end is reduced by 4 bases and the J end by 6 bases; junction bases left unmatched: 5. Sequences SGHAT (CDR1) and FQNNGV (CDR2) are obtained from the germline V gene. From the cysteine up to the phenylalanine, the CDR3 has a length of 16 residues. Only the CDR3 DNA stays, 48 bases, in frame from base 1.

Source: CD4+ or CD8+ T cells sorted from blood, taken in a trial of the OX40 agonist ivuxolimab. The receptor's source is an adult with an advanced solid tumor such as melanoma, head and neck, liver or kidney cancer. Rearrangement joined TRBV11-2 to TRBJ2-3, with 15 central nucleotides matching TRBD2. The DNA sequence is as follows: TGTGCCAGCAGCTGGGGACTAGCGGGAGGTGCGGATACGCAGTATTTT. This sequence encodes CASSWGLAGGADTQYF. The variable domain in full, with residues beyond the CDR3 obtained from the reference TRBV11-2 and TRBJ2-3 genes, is EAGVAQSPRYKIIEKRQSVAFWCNPISGHATLYWYQQILGQGPKLLIQFQNNGVVDDSQLPKDRFSAERLKGVDSTLKIQPAKLEDSAVYLCASSWGLAGGADTQYFGPGTRLTVL.